This T cell receptor beta chain appears in the sequencing data of a study of T cell repertoires in cytomegalovirus infection (dated by TCRdb to the late 2010s). With regard to the full study: Donor HLA type was relevant to the analysis, because carriage of CMV infection together with the matching HLA type was indicated by public TCR beta signatures. Results and caveats for the whole study, not just this receptor: The ex vivo response was dominated by HLA-C-restricted CMV-specific TCR beta clonotypes, and the single most frequent clonotype in two of eight donors was supplied by these HLA-C-restricted clonotypes. Cumulative frequency of public TCR beta family members discriminated carriers of CMV infection plus the relevant HLA type in this cohort and an independent approximately 360-donor cohort.

In the case of this clonotype: Its antigen is unknown. Per-nucleotide qualities are absent, and no much larger clonotype sits a single base away.

For CDR1 and CDR2, the germline V gene lists SGHAT and FQNNGV. Relative to germline, V is missing 5 bases and J is missing 3 bases, with 7 bases of the junction outside any gene match. Including cysteine and phenylalanine, the CDR3 has 16 amino acids. Only the CDR3 part of the read is kept: 48 bases, read in frame from the first base. The instrument given in TCRdb is Illumina HiSeq 1500. TCRdb reworked the public reads: Q25 trimming with fastp, MiXCR clone assembly, productive beta chains retained. Each entry merges the rows of one CDR3 protein and shows their most common DNA and genes. Across this sample there are a few hundred thousand distinct CDR3 sequences, with approximately 25% seen only once. Of the sample, about 13% falls within the top ten clones.

In this chain, TRBV11-2 is recombined with TRBJ2-7, with 13 junctional bases fitting TRBD2. Sequencing was done on a sample of PBMCs. The receptor was isolated from a human donor in good health (CMV status not recorded). Some clones in this sample may be carry-over from other donors' samples. Read as DNA, the sequence is TGTGCCAGCAGCCCCCGACTAGCGGGAGGACACTACGAGCAGTACTTC. Translation gives CASSPRLAGGHYEQYF.